This passage covers 32 T cell receptor beta chains from one sample sequenced in a study of CD8 T cells in Susac syndrome (dated by TCRdb to the late 2010s). Libraries came from the immunoSEQ multiplex PCR assay. RNA was extracted using the RNeasy kit, and about 0.5 to 1 ug of the RNA was reverse transcribed with random hexamers. Clones were called with MiXCR by TCRdb after fastp trimmed the public reads at Q25, and only in-frame beta chains were retained. Rows are combined by CDR3 protein, so each entry shows the most common genes and DNA. The sample includes some 180,000 distinct CDR3 sequences, with 90% to 95% observed a single time. The ten largest clonotypes hold about 0.1% of the sample. Sequenced input: CD4+ T cells from PBMCs. These receptors originate from a human donor with Susac syndrome.

J is TRBJ2-7 and V is TRBV2, with 9 bases identical to TRBD2. Trimming removed 6 bases from V and 6 bases from J; junction bases left unmatched: 9. The CDR3 extends over 14 amino acids. Germline V gene lookup returns CDR1 SNHLY and CDR2 FYNNEI. The CDR3 region is CASRSIAGAPEQYF. In nucleotides, the CDR3 is TGTGCCAGCAGGTCCATAGCGGGAGCTCCCGAGCAGTACTTC.

This rearrangement joins TRBV7-6 to TRBJ2-2, with D perhaps assigned TRBD1 or TRBD2 (5 bases each). The CDR3 has 16 residues. The germline gives CDR1 SGHVS, CDR2 FNYEAQ. V lost 3 bases to trimming and J lost 1 base, with 12 bases between them. The CDR3 loop reads CASSLGRTGNTGELFF. CDR3 bases: TGTGCCAGCAGCTTGGGACGGACGGGGAACACCGGGGAGCTGTTTTTT.

J is TRBJ2-7 and V is TRBV18; 8 nucleotides agree with TRBD1. The CDR3 totals 15 residues. J lost 2 bases, V lost 2 bases, and 5 bases had no gene match. From germline, CDR1 is KGHSH and CDR2 LQKENI. CDR3 region: CASSPFGQGPYEQYF. The CDR3 bases are TGTGCCAGCTCACCATTCGGACAGGGTCCCTACGAGCAGTACTTC.

The V gene is TRBV20-1, the J gene TRBJ2-5; 8 bases agree with TRBD1. CDR1 and CDR2 from the germline V gene are DFQATT and SNEGSKA (reference sequence). The V gene end was trimmed by 5 bases and the J gene end by 2 bases; junction bases not matched to a gene: 10. The CDR3 has 15 residues. The CDR3 region is CSAGAGTGLQETQYF. CDR3 bases: TGCAGTGCTGGGGCTGGGACAGGACTACAAGAGACCCAGTACTTC.

The rearrangement joins TRBV18 to TRBJ1-4; no firm D call. The CDR3 sequence is 14 residues long. CDR1 is KGHSH, CDR2 LQKENI, per germline. V lost 2 bases to trimming and J lost 8 bases, with 12 bases between them. This CDR3 is CASSPLEVGEKLFF. The CDR3 DNA follows: TGTGCCAGCTCACCATTAGAGGTCGGGGAAAAACTGTTTTTT.

The V call is TRBV27, the J call TRBJ1-1; 8 bases align to TRBD1. This CDR3 has 16 residues. After removal of 4 bases from V and 6 bases from J, the junction contained 13 bases not matched to a gene. Germline lookup yields CDR1 MNHEY and CDR2 SMNVEV (reference sequence). CDR3 in amino acids: CASSYGQGHPSAEAFF. The CDR3 nucleotides read TGTGCCAGCAGTTACGGACAGGGTCATCCATCCGCTGAAGCTTTCTTT.

The rearrangement links TRBV21-1 to TRBJ1-6; TRBD1, as called in the table, went unchecked against the DNA. TRBV21-1 is reported as a pseudogene. The CDR3 contains 16 residues. The chain's CDR3 is CASSPQGTRYNSPLHF. CDR3 bases: TGTGCCAGCAGCCCACAGGGCACACGCTATAATTCACCCCTCCACTTT.

CDR3 amino acids: CASSLADNSNEKLFF. CDR3 coding DNA: TGCGCCAGCAGCTTGGCAGACAACTCTAATGAAAAACTGTTTTTT. This sequence joins TRBV5-1 and TRBJ1-4; D not certain. The CDR3 is 15 residues long. Germline assignment: CDR1 SGHRS and CDR2 YFSETQ. Trimming took 0 bases from V and 3 from J, leaving 9 bases between them.

The chain joins TRBV18 to TRBJ2-7, with D possibly being TRBD1 (6 bases). This CDR3 spans 13 amino acids. Germline CDR1 KGHSH, CDR2 LQKENI. Trimming pared 5 bases from V and 6 bases from J, leaving 14 bases between. The CDR3 nucleotides are TGTGCCAGCTCATCCCGGGACAAACGCGAGCAGTACTTC. Translation: CASSSRDKREQYF.

The rearrangement uses TRBV6-1 and TRBJ2-5; D gene unclear. From germline, CDR1 is MNHNS and CDR2 SASEGT. This CDR3 comprises 13 residues. V lost 7 bases and J 1 base, leaving 10 bases between the germline ends. The CDR3 is CASKDPTQETQYF. The CDR3, as DNA: TGTGCCAGCAAAGACCCGACCCAAGAGACCCAGTACTTC.

The J gene is TRBJ2-7, the V gene TRBV5-1, with a weak D call TRBD1 (5 bases). There are 12 residues in the CDR3. Germline CDR1 and CDR2: SGHRS and YFSETQ. V dropped 4 bases and J dropped 6 bases, with 11 bases sitting between them. In nucleotides, the CDR3 is TGCGCCAGCAGCGTTGACAGCGTCGAGCAGTACTTC. Its translation is CASSVDSVEQYF.

The chain joins TRBV5-6 to TRBJ1-1; D ambiguous. Trimming pared 7 bases from V and 5 bases from J, leaving 12 bases between. Germline V gene data show CDR1 as SGHDT and CDR2 as YYEEEE. The CDR3 loop spans 12 amino acids. CDR3 in amino acids: CASHPWGTEAFF. The CDR3 coding sequence is TGTGCCAGCCACCCGTGGGGAACTGAAGCTTTCTTT.

This chain joins TRBV12-3 or TRBV12-4 and TRBJ2-1; tentatively, D is TRBD1 or TRBD2 (5 bases each). Trimming took 4 bases from V and 5 from J, leaving 18 bases between them. The CDR3 runs 16 residues. The CDR3 DNA reads as TGTGCCAGCAGTTCCCTGTCGTCGGGGCTCCACAATGAGCAGTTCTTC. Encoded protein: CASSSLSSGLHNEQFF.

This clonotype was found a few times. The V and J genes are TRBV6-5 and TRBJ2-5; TRBD2 might be the D (5 bases). Trimming removed 6 bases from V and 2 bases from J, with 13 bases in between. The CDR3 covers 14 residues. CDR1 is MNHEY, CDR2 SVGAGI, per germline. CDR3: CASSLMGAQETQYF. As DNA, the CDR3 is TGTGCCAGCAGCCTGATGGGAGCACAAGAGACCCAGTACTTC.

The chain combines TRBV3-1 with TRBJ2-2; D is perhaps TRBD1 (5 bases). This CDR3 contains 16 residues. From germline, CDR1 is LGHDT and CDR2 YNNKEL (reference sequence). The V end was cut by 1 base, the J end by 4 bases, with 13 bases between. CDR3 sequence reads: CASSQASRVGTGELFF. CDR3 nucleotides: TGTGCCAGCAGCCAAGCTTCCAGGGTCGGCACCGGGGAGCTGTTTTTT.

This clonotype has just one count. As DNA, the CDR3 is TGTGCCAGCAGTTACTCCCGTAGTGGTAGGTCACCCCTCCACTTT. Translated: CASSYSRSGRSPLHF. This sequence joins TRBV6-5 and TRBJ1-6, with unresolved D. V was pared by 0 bases and J by 10 bases, with 13 bases between. The germline CDR1 and CDR2 sequences are MNHEY and SVGAGI. The CDR3 is 15 residues long.

The chain uses TRBV7-3 and TRBJ2-3; D possibly uses TRBD1 or TRBD2 (6 bases each). Germline CDR1 SGHTA, CDR2 FQGTGA. The V end was cut by 1 base, the J end by 7 bases, with 21 bases between. The CDR3 covers 17 residues. CDR3: CASSLSVGGGPRNTQYF. The CDR3 region has the DNA TGTGCCAGCAGCTTAAGCGTCGGGGGCGGACCCAGGAATACGCAGTATTTT.

This clonotype turned up a few times. V gene TRBV4-1 combines with J gene TRBJ1-2; TRBD1 matches 7 bases. V lost 5 bases, J lost 5 bases, and 11 bases stayed unmatched. Germline assignment: CDR1 MGHRA and CDR2 YSYEKL. The CDR3 length is 15 residues. The CDR3 DNA reads TGCGCCAGCAGCGAAGTGGGACAGCTCACTTATGGCTACACCTTC. This gives the protein CASSEVGQLTYGYTF.

This sequence joins TRBV6-2 or TRBV6-3 and TRBJ2-3; D unresolved. V was trimmed by 6 bases and J by 0 bases, leaving 13 bases between them. The germline V gene has CDR1 MNHEY and CDR2 SVGEGT. The CDR3 has 15 residues. For the CDR3, the DNA is TGTGCCAGCAGAGACCCTGCCCCTAGCACAGATACGCAGTATTTT. Protein product: CASRDPAPSTDTQYF.

V and J are TRBV4-1 and TRBJ1-1, with D perhaps TRBD1 (5 bases). Per germline, CDR1 MGHRA and CDR2 YSYEKL. The CDR3 spans 15 residues. V dropped 3 bases and J dropped 0 bases, with 11 bases sitting between them. CDR3 DNA sequence: TGCGCCAGCAGCCAGGGACGAGCATTGAACACTGAAGCTTTCTTT. This sequence encodes CASSQGRALNTEAFF.

The chain carries TRBV5-8 and TRBJ2-3, with TRBD2 matching 11 bases. Germline CDR1 is SGHTS and CDR2 is YDEGEE. With 4 bases clipped from V and 5 bases from J, the junction kept 18 bases outside the gene matches. CDR3 length: 19 residues. The CDR3: CASSLGVAGGQVFGDTQYF. The CDR3 DNA follows: TGTGCCAGCAGCCTCGGGGTAGCGGGGGGGCAAGTTTTTGGAGATACGCAGTATTTT.

CDR3 amino acids: CASSLRDRKNEQYF. The CDR3 coding sequence is TGTGCCAGCAGTCTCCGGGACAGGAAAAACGAGCAGTACTTC. The gene calls are TRBV3-1 and TRBJ2-7, with 8 bases fitting TRBD1. V lost 6 bases, J lost 5 bases, and 9 bases stayed unmatched. The length of the CDR3 is 14 residues. Germline V CDR1 and CDR2: LGHDT, YNNKEL (reference sequence).

This clonotype was seen once. The genes are TRBV19 and TRBJ2-7; perhaps TRBD2 as D (6 bases). The CDR3 totals 11 residues. V lost 6 bases, J lost 6 bases, and 9 bases lay in between. Germline V gene lookup returns CDR1 LNHDA and CDR2 SQIVND (reference sequence). The CDR3 region is CASRRAGEQYF. In DNA form, the CDR3 reads TGTGCCAGTAGACGAGCGGGCGAGCAGTACTTC.

The V gene is TRBV11-2, the J gene TRBJ2-3, with a weak D call TRBD2 (5 bases). The V end was cut by 4 bases, the J end by 2 bases, with 16 bases between. CDR3 size: 16 residues. Germline loops: CDR1 SGHAT, CDR2 FQNNGV. CDR3 protein: CASSSVPGSYTDTQYF. The CDR3 DNA is TGTGCCAGCAGCTCCGTCCCGGGGTCCTACACAGATACGCAGTATTTT.

This chain uses TRBV27 with TRBJ1-5; D unclear. V was clipped by 10 bases and J by 0 bases, with 13 bases between them. This CDR3 has 14 residues. Germline loops: CDR1 MNHEY, CDR2 SMNVEV (reference sequence). The CDR3 loop reads CATSPIYSNQPQHF. In nucleotides, the CDR3 is TGTGCCACCAGCCCCATATATAGCAATCAGCCCCAGCATTTT.

This clonotype was counted a few times. The chain recombines TRBV19 with TRBJ1-5; 7 nucleotides match TRBD1. The CDR3 loop spans 13 amino acids. The trim removed 8 bases at V and 0 bases at J, leaving 1 base unmatched. The germline gives CDR1 LNHDA, CDR2 SQIVND (reference sequence). Here the CDR3 reads CASGDSSNQPQHF. CDR3 sequence (DNA): TGTGCCAGTGGGGACAGTAGCAATCAGCCCCAGCATTTT. Variable domain in full (rest from reference TRBV19 and TRBJ1-5): DGGITQSPKYLFRKEGQNVTLSCEQNLNHDAMYWYRQDPGQGLRLIYYSQIVNDFQKGDIAEGYSVSREKKESFPLTVTSAQKNPTAFYLCASGDSSNQPQHFGDGTRLSIL.

The chain recombines TRBV6-5 with TRBJ1-3; D is undetermined. The length of the CDR3 is 14 residues. The V end lost 0 bases, the J end lost 1 base, and 4 bases lay between the germline ends. The germline V gene has CDR1 MNHEY and CDR2 SVGAGI. The CDR3 spells CASSYSGSGNTIYF. CDR3 coding DNA: TGTGCCAGCAGTTACTCGGGGTCTGGAAACACCATATATTTT.

CDR3 nucleotides: TGTGCCAGCAGTCGAAGGCTGGGGCAAAGCAATCAGCCCCAGCATTTT. Its translation is CASSRRLGQSNQPQHF. This chain connects TRBV28 to TRBJ1-5, with a weak D call TRBD1 (5 bases). Trimming pared 5 bases from V and 1 base from J, leaving 15 bases between. The CDR3 runs 16 residues. Germline V CDR1 and CDR2: MDHEN, SYDVKM. Supplemented by reference TRBV28 and TRBJ1-5, the full variable domain reads DVKVTQSSRYLVKRTGEKVFLECVQDMDHENMFWYRQDPGLGLRLIYFSYDVKMKEKGDIPEGYSVSREKKERFSLILESASTNQTSMYLCASSRRLGQSNQPQHFGDGTRLSIL.

The chain's CDR3 is CSARDPWPTGDTDTQYF. CDR3 sequence (DNA): TGCAGTGCTAGAGATCCATGGCCGACGGGTGACACAGATACGCAGTATTTT. This chain links TRBV20-1 with TRBJ2-3; D call uncertain. Germline CDR1 DFQATT, CDR2 SNEGSKA (reference sequence). The CDR3 totals 17 residues. V lost 0 bases and J lost 2, with 18 bases in between.

The chain couples TRBV5-1 to TRBJ2-2; no reliable D call. V dropped 4 bases and J dropped 6 bases, with 10 bases sitting between them. The CDR3 has 13 amino acids. Germline values: CDR1 SGHRS, CDR2 YFSETQ. The CDR3, as DNA: TGCGCCAGCAGCCGCTTCACGGCCGGGGAGCTGTTTTTT. Translation gives CASSRFTAGELFF.

Concerning this clonotype: The junction does not match germline at one end; this may be a read error. The V and J genes are TRBV7-7 and TRBJ2-5; D is possibly TRBD1 (5 bases). Germline V gene lookup returns CDR1 SSHAT and CDR2 FNYEAQ (reference sequence). The CDR3 runs 15 residues. The CDR3 region is CASSLGRVLQETQYF. CDR3 coding DNA: TGTGCTAGCAGCTTAGGCAGGGTGCTCCAAGAGACCCAGTACTTC.

The chain employs TRBV20-1 and TRBJ2-7, with 11 bases fitting TRBD2. Trimming cost V 5 bases and J 1 base; bases outside gene matches: 7. Germline V gives CDR1 DFQATT, CDR2 SNEGSKA (reference sequence). This CDR3 has 15 amino acids. Written as DNA, the CDR3 is TGCAGTGCTGCGCCGGGGACTAGCGGATCCTACGAGCAGTACTTC. Protein sequence: CSAAPGTSGSYEQYF.